This T cell receptor beta chain derives from a study of human T cells and chemical hapten exposure. The wider study: Diphenylcyclopropenone, dosed weekly to the scalp, was given to patients throughout the roughly 23-week study. Mostly female patients had alopecia areata, totalis or universalis.

MiXCR, applied by TCRdb to the RACE reads, yields one record per CDR3 protein. Counted here are fewer than 200,000 distinct CDR3 sequences, 25% to 35% occurring once; the ten biggest clones make up 2.1%. Time point noted: patch test 3, about 24 weeks after DPC sensitization. Noted treatment: therapeutic diphenylcyclopropenone sensitization with weekly scalp DPC. This clonotype showed up just a few times. The clonotype originates from a woman aged 18 to 35 with alopecia areata. Some clones in this sample may be carry-over from other donors' samples. Sequencing used whole blood, obtained in connection with sensitization to the hapten diphenylcyclopropenone (DPC).

The CDR3 DNA follows: TGCAGTGCTTCGAGACAGGGGCGCTCCTACGAGCAGTACTTC. Amino acids: CSASRQGRSYEQYF. The V and J genes are TRBV20-1 and TRBJ2-7; 8 bases agree with TRBD1. V was clipped by 5 bases and J by 0 bases; unmatched bases: 6. Looked up from germline, CDR1 is DFQATT and CDR2 is SNEGSKA (reference sequence). This CDR3 region has 14 residues.